This T cell receptor beta chain was recorded in a study of blood T cells in healthy people across ages. General observations from the study: When set beside aged donors, long-lived donors presented more naive CD4+ cells and higher diversity.

This clonotype was detected many times. Its antigen is not identified. Healthy Caucasians from Russia aged 6 to 90 served as donors. Alongside a J-beta primer mix, a sample-barcoded 5' primer served in a second PCR lasting roughly 6 to 12 cycles. Researchers report that a template-switch adaptor with 12 random nucleotides tagged each cDNA molecule. TCRdb fed the 5' RACE reads into MiXCR, producing one record per CDR3 protein. Here the sample spans 700,000 or so distinct CDR3 sequences, roughly 41% being singletons. The sequenced material came from blood. This receptor was taken from a man older than 75 in good health.

The DNA of the CDR3 is TGTGCCAGCGCTTCAGGGGCCAACGTCCTGACTTTC. Translated, it gives CASASGANVLTF. The chain recombines TRBV28 with TRBJ2-6; no reliable D call. V lost 8 bases and J 4 bases, leaving 6 bases between the germline ends. Germline V gene sequence: CDR1 MDHEN, CDR2 SYDVKM. The CDR3 is 12 residues long.